Presented here are 28 T cell receptor beta chains from one specimen sequenced in a study of blood T cell repertoires in COVID-19. Produced via immunoSEQ multiplex PCR; TCRdb's table is partial and in-frame only. Of about 200,000 clones in the sample, 85% to 90% were seen once. The sample consisted of peripheral blood. These receptors all stem from a woman aged 70-85 years with acute or convalescent COVID-19.

The V gene is TRBV3-1 (or the pseudogene TRBV3-2), the J gene TRBJ2-7; perhaps TRBD1 as D (6 bases). Germline CDR1 and CDR2: LGHDT and YNNKEL (reference sequence). V shed 2 bases and J shed 6 bases, with 14 bases lying between them. The CDR3 runs to 14 residues. Written as DNA, the CDR3 is TGTGCCAGCAGCCAAACGGGACAAAATCTCGAGCAGTACTTC. It codes for CASSQTGQNLEQYF.

The rearrangement joins TRBV5-3 to TRBJ2-1; 11 bases line up with TRBD2. TRBV5-3 is an ORF, and what it does is uncertain. This CDR3 has 18 amino acids. Losses at the gene ends were 3 bases for V and 2 bases for J; bases not matched to a gene: 10. The CDR3 sequence: CARSWLGLAGGAYNEQFF. For the CDR3, the DNA is TGTGCCAGAAGCTGGCTCGGTCTAGCGGGAGGTGCCTACAATGAGCAGTTCTTC.

This clone was picked up one time. The J gene is TRBJ1-1, the V gene TRBV5-1; D gene unclear. The CDR3 loop spans 13 amino acids. The V end lost 4 bases, the J end lost 8 bases, and 15 bases lay between the germline ends. Germline V gives CDR1 SGHRS, CDR2 YFSETQ. CDR3 bases: TGCGCCAGCAGCGTCGGACCAGGAGGGGAAGCTTTCTTT. It specifies CASSVGPGGEAFF. The complete variable domain, with remaining parts taken from reference TRBV5-1 and TRBJ1-1, reads KAGVTQTPRYLIKTRGQQVTLSCSPISGHRSVSWYQQTPGQGLQFLFEYFSETQRNKGNFPGRFSGRQFSNSRSEMNVSTLELGDSALYLCASSVGPGGEAFFGQGTRLTVV.

This clone occurred once. V and J are TRBV7-8 and TRBJ1-4; no clear D gene. The V and J ends lost 5 bases and 4 bases respectively, with 17 bases between them. The CDR3 runs 16 residues. Germline CDR1 and CDR2: SGHVS and FQNEAQ. The CDR3 spells CASSRDGSGINEKLFF. For the CDR3, the DNA is TGTGCCAGCAGCCGAGATGGTTCGGGGATTAATGAAAAACTGTTTTTT.

The J gene is TRBJ2-2, the V gene TRBV12-5; TRBD2 matches 7 bases. Germline V gene lookup returns CDR1 LGHNT and CDR2 FRNRAP. The length of the CDR3 is 15 residues. The V segment lost 10 bases and the J segment 5 bases; nucleotides outside the gene matches: 13. This CDR3 is CATALGGRHTGELFF. CDR3 DNA sequence: TGTGCTACCGCCCTGGGCGGGAGACATACCGGGGAGCTGTTTTTT.

The chain employs TRBV4-1 and TRBJ1-4; D is unclear. V was shortened by 2 bases and J by 2 bases, with 6 bases between the two germline ends. Germline V gives CDR1 MGHRA, CDR2 YSYEKL. The CDR3 runs 14 residues. The DNA for the CDR3 is TGCGCCAGCAGCCAACACGAGACTAATGAAAAACTGTTTTTT. It translates to CASSQHETNEKLFF.

The rearrangement links TRBV5-1 to TRBJ1-4; D gene ambiguous. V lost 3 bases, J lost 2 bases, and 11 bases lay in between. Germline lookup yields CDR1 SGHRS and CDR2 YFSETQ. The CDR3 has 15 amino acids. CDR3 nucleotide sequence: TGCGCCAGCAGCTCCCAGACAAGGACTAATGAAAAACTGTTTTTT. Translating gives CASSSQTRTNEKLFF.

V is TRBV6-6 and J is TRBJ1-5; no definite D call. The CDR3 consists of 14 residues. V was pared by 0 bases and J by 7 bases, with 10 bases between. The germline CDR1 and CDR2 sequences are MNHNY and SVGAGI (reference sequence). The CDR3 here is CASSYSGRRQPQHF. Here the CDR3 DNA reads TGTGCCAGCAGTTACTCGGGAAGGAGGCAGCCCCAGCATTTT.

Of note for this clone: Additional DNA sequences in this sample encode the identical CDR3. The chain uses TRBV5-4 and TRBJ2-1; a weak D match, TRBD1 (5 bases). Trimming took 0 bases from V and 8 from J, leaving 9 bases between them. Germline CDR1 and CDR2: SGHNT and YYREEE (reference sequence). This CDR3 has 13 amino acids. The CDR3 DNA is TGTGCCAGCAGCTTGGGTGGCAGGGATGAGCAGTTCTTC. Amino acid sequence: CASSLGGRDEQFF.

The chain couples TRBV10-3 to TRBJ2-3, with 8 nucleotides matching TRBD2. J lost 4 bases, V lost 10 bases, and 10 bases had no gene match. The CDR3 spans 14 residues. The germline gives CDR1 ENHRY, CDR2 SYGVKD. The CDR3 protein is CATIRGGGADTQYF. Here the CDR3 DNA reads TGTGCCACCATCCGGGGGGGAGGCGCAGATACGCAGTATTTT.

This chain connects TRBV5-5 to TRBJ2-2, with 9 bases matching TRBD2. Germline CDR1 reads SGHKS; CDR2 reads YYEKEE (reference sequence). Germline trimming cut 4 bases from V and 4 bases from J; bases unmatched to any gene: 8. The CDR3 spans 16 residues. In DNA, the CDR3 is TGTGCCAGCAGCCATCTTAGCGGGAGAGGCACCGGGGAGCTGTTTTTT. Its translation: CASSHLSGRGTGELFF.

The chain combines TRBV29-1 with TRBJ2-7; D might be TRBD1 (5 bases). The CDR3 runs 13 residues. Germline lookup yields CDR1 SQVTM and CDR2 ANQGSEA. Trimming cost V 5 bases and J 3 bases, with 14 bases left between them. CDR3: CSVQVAQGYEQYF. The CDR3 DNA reads as TGCAGCGTTCAGGTAGCTCAGGGCTACGAGCAGTACTTC.

This clone was picked up one time. This rearrangement joins TRBV10-1 to TRBJ1-5; a weak D match, TRBD1 (6 bases). Per the germline V gene, CDR1 is WNHNN and CDR2 is SYGVQD (reference sequence). The CDR3 loop spans 13 amino acids. V was trimmed by 2 bases and J by 4 bases, leaving 6 bases between them. The CDR3, as DNA: TGCGCCAGCAGTGAGCAGGGGAATCAGCCCCAGCATTTT. This gives the protein CASSEQGNQPQHF.

This clone was seen only a few times. The chain has TRBV5-1 and TRBJ1-1, with TRBD1 matching 7 bases. This CDR3 region has 16 residues. Germline loops: CDR1 SGHRS, CDR2 YFSETQ. Losses at the gene ends were 2 bases for V and 3 bases for J; bases not matched to a gene: 10. The CDR3 loop reads CASSFDRANVDTEAFF. The CDR3, as DNA: TGCGCCAGCAGCTTTGACAGGGCCAACGTGGACACTGAAGCTTTCTTT.

This clone was seen only once. The chain carries TRBV2 and TRBJ1-6; D gene uncertain. With 7 bases removed from V and 7 bases from J, the gap between germline ends came to 11 bases. CDR1 is SNHLY, CDR2 FYNNEI, per germline. The length of the CDR3 is 13 residues. CDR3 sequence (DNA): TGTGCCAGCATCCCTAATCCCAATTCACCCCTCCACTTT. The encoded protein is CASIPNPNSPLHF.

The rearrangement uses TRBV16 and TRBJ2-7; 14 nucleotides line up with TRBD2. V gave up 6 bases and J gave up 3 bases; unmatched junction bases: 10. CDR3 length: 17 amino acids. CDR1 is KGHSY and CDR2 is FQNENV in the germline V gene. CDR3 region: CASSRKFGTSGSYEQYF. The CDR3 DNA reads as TGTGCCAGCAGTCGAAAGTTCGGGACTAGCGGGAGCTACGAGCAGTACTTC.

With regard to this clone: The junction departs from germline at one end; a sequencing error may be responsible. The chain is built from TRBV13 and TRBJ2-1, with a weak D call TRBD2 (5 bases). This CDR3 has 12 residues. Per germline, CDR1 PRHDT and CDR2 FYEKMQ (reference sequence). CDR3 loop: CASSLGRAGSIF. The CDR3 bases are TGTGCCAGCAGCTTAGGGAGGGCCGGTTCGATCTTC. The whole variable domain, remainder taken from reference TRBV13 and TRBJ2-1, is AAGVIQSPRHLIKEKRETATLKCYPIPRHDTVYWYQQGPGQDPQFLISFYEKMQSDKGSIPDRFSAQQFSDYHSELNMSSLELGDSALYFCASSLGRAGSIFGPGTRLTVL.

CDR3 in DNA: TGTGCCAGCAGTTTCGAGGCGCCACCCAAAAACATTCAGTACTTC. It yields the protein CASSFEAPPKNIQYF. The rearrangement links TRBV27 to TRBJ2-4; no definite D call. Looked up from germline, CDR1 is MNHEY and CDR2 is SMNVEV (reference sequence). The V end lost 3 bases, the J end lost 2 bases, and 11 bases lay between the germline ends. This CDR3 is 15 amino acids long.

V usage is TRBV5-8 and J usage is TRBJ1-2; no clear D. Germline V gives CDR1 SGHTS, CDR2 YDEGEE. The length of the CDR3 is 13 residues. Trimming left V 0 bases short and J 8 bases short, with 11 bases between. DNA for the CDR3: TGTGCCAGCAGCTTGGTGCAGGTCCGGGGCTACACCTTC. Translating it yields CASSLVQVRGYTF. Full variable domain (missing parts from reference TRBV5-8 and TRBJ1-2): EAGVTQSPTHLIKTRGQQATLRCSPISGHTSVYWYQQALGLGLQFLLWYDEGEERNRGNFPPRFSGRQFPNYSSELNVNALELEDSALYLCASSLVQVRGYTFGSGTRLTVV.

This chain joins TRBV6-2 or TRBV6-3 and TRBJ1-5, with 7 positions matching TRBD1. This CDR3 is 15 amino acids long. Trimming cost V 5 bases and J 7 bases; bases outside gene matches: 11. Germline values: CDR1 MNHEY, CDR2 SVGEGT. The CDR3 is CASSTTHRGGQPQHF. CDR3 DNA: TGTGCCAGCAGTACGACCCACAGGGGAGGACAGCCCCAGCATTTT.

CDR3 sequence reads: CASSKAHRGDYRYEQYF. The CDR3 bases are TGTGCCAGCAGCAAAGCGCACAGGGGGGACTACCGGTACGAGCAGTACTTC. The gene calls are TRBV21-1 and TRBJ2-7; the table names TRBD1, a call not compared with the DNA. TRBV21-1 represents a pseudogene. This CDR3 is 17 amino acids long.

V and J are TRBV24-1 and TRBJ2-4; 8 bases line up with TRBD1. The CDR3 totals 16 residues. V gave up 4 bases and J gave up 1 base; unmatched junction bases: 5. The germline CDR1 and CDR2 sequences are KGHDR and SFDVKD. In DNA, the CDR3 is TGTGCCACCAGTGACCCCCGGGACAGGGCCAAAAACATTCAGTACTTC. It is translated as CATSDPRDRAKNIQYF.

This chain connects TRBV9 to TRBJ2-5; 7 bases line up with TRBD1. V was pared by 0 bases and J by 2 bases, with 4 bases of the junction left unmatched. The CDR3 loop spans 15 amino acids. Germline CDR1 reads SGDLS; CDR2 reads YYNGEE. The CDR3 DNA reads as TGTGCCAGCAGCGTAGCAGGGGGTTGGCAAGAGACCCAGTACTTC. Encoded protein: CASSVAGGWQETQYF.

This clone has more than one count but fewer than ten. The chain recombines TRBV2 with TRBJ2-7, with 7 bases fitting TRBD1. CDR3 size: 13 residues. Germline assignment: CDR1 SNHLY and CDR2 FYNNEI. Trimming at V came to 4 bases and at J to 2 bases, leaving 2 bases not matched to a gene. In DNA, the CDR3 is TGTGCCAGCAGTGCAGGACAGGCCTACGAGCAGTACTTC. This gives the protein CASSAGQAYEQYF.

This clone appeared once. The sample carries other DNA sequences with the same CDR3. The chain joins TRBV29-1 to TRBJ1-1; tentative D call: TRBD1 (6 bases). The CDR3 is 13 amino acids. Per the germline V gene, CDR1 is SQVTM and CDR2 is ANQGSEA. The V gene lost 4 bases and the J gene lost 0 bases, with 9 bases spanning the gap. This chain's CDR3 is CSVVAGVNTEAFF. The CDR3 nucleotides read TGCAGCGTTGTTGCAGGGGTGAACACTGAAGCTTTCTTT.

The chain uses TRBV15 and TRBJ2-7, with D hard to call. In germline, CDR1 is LNHNV, CDR2 YYDKDF (reference sequence). CDR3 length: 12 amino acids. Trimming took 5 bases from V and 7 from J, leaving 12 bases between them. CDR3 sequence: CATSASSREQYF. The DNA of the CDR3 is TGTGCCACCAGCGCCTCATCGCGGGAGCAGTACTTC.

The genes are TRBV4-2 and TRBJ1-5; D gene unclear. The CDR3 spans 14 residues. Trimming removed 0 bases at V and 4 bases at J, with 7 bases between. Per the germline V gene, CDR1 is LGHNA and CDR2 is YNFKEQ. The DNA of the CDR3 is TGTGCCAGCAGCCAAGATCGGACTAATCAGCCCCAGCATTTT. The encoded protein is CASSQDRTNQPQHF.

This chain links TRBV5-1 with TRBJ2-2; 7 bases fit TRBD2. V lost 4 bases, J lost 0 bases, and 9 bases stayed unmatched. Per the germline V gene, CDR1 is SGHRS and CDR2 is YFSETQ. This CDR3 is built from 17 residues. The CDR3 DNA sequence: TGCGCCAGCAGCAATATTAGGGGACTACCGAACACCGGGGAGCTGTTTTTT. Its translation: CASSNIRGLPNTGELFF.